This T cell receptor (beta chain) is from a study of T cell clones after liver transplantation. Study at large: Samples came from ITN030ST, which attempted immunosuppression withdrawal within 2 years of liver transplantation.

Germline values: CDR1 MDHEN, CDR2 SYDVKM. V lost 5 bases and J lost 8; bases outside the gene matches: 8. The CDR3 has 15 amino acids. The method was immunoSEQ multiplex PCR; TCRdb's version includes in-frame clones alone and lacks a portion of them. The sample yields around 100,000 clones, roughly 80% seen once. Unstimulated PBMCs were sorted into CD3+CD4+ and CD3+CD8+ populations. This clonotype originated in a human patient who received a liver transplant. Some T cells may possibly be graft donor cells. The J gene is TRBJ2-1, the V gene TRBV28; TRBD2 matches at 11 bases. The sample was CD4+ T cells from blood, taken approximately 43 months after liver transplant. The CDR3 region is CASSRGLAGGDEQFF. In DNA, the CDR3 is TGTGCCAGCAGTAGGGGGCTAGCGGGAGGCGATGAGCAGTTCTTC.